This T cell receptor beta chain is drawn from a study of neurological immune-mediated disorders. By 5'RACE with 10-nucleotide random UMIs, the cDNA was made. The output of every sequencing run, over 170 million TCR-beta sequences, came from 15-18 subjects. TCRdb reanalysed the 5' RACE reads using MiXCR and keeps one entry per CDR3 protein. This sample has 30,000 or so distinct CDR3 sequences, with 4% to 5.5% found just once. This clonotype was counted ten times or more. It was blood bank volunteers in Maryland, USA who made up the healthy controls. The unsorted libraries were generated from a total of 2 million PBMCs, which had been stored in RNAlater at -80 C. Germline assignment: CDR1 DFQATT and CDR2 SNEGSKA (reference sequence). The V end was cut by 0 bases, the J end by 0 bases, with 8 bases between. The CDR3 has 14 residues.

The sample taken for sequencing was PBMCs. The clonotype comes from a man aged 18 to 35 in good health. J is TRBJ1-1 and V is TRBV20-1; D not certain. CDR3 protein: CSARDTGMNTEAFF. CDR3 bases: TGCAGTGCTAGAGATACGGGTATGAACACTGAAGCTTTCTTT.